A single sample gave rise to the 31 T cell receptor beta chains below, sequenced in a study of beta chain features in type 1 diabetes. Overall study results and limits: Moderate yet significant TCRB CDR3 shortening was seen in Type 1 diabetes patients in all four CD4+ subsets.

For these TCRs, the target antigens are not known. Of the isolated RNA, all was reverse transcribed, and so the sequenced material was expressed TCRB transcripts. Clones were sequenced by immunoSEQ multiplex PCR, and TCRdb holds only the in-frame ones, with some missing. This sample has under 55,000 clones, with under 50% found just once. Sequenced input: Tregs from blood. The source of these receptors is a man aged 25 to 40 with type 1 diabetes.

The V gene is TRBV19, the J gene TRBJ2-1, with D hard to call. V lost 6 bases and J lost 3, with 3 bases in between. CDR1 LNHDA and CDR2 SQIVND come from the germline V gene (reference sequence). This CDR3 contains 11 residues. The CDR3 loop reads CASSLYNEQFF. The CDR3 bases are TGTGCCAGTAGCCTCTACAATGAGCAGTTCTTC.

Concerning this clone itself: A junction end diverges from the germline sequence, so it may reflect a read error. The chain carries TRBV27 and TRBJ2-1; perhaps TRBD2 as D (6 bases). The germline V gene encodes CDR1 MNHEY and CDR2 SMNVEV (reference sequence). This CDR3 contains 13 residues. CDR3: CASSPDYGGKCLF. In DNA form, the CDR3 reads TGTGCCAGCAGTCCGGACTACGGAGGCAAGTGTCTCTTC.

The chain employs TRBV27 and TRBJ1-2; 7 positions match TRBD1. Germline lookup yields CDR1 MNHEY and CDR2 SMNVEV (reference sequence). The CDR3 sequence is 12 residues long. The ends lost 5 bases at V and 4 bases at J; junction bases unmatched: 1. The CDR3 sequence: CASSRQGYGYTF. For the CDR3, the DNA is TGTGCCAGCAGTCGACAGGGCTATGGCTACACCTTC.

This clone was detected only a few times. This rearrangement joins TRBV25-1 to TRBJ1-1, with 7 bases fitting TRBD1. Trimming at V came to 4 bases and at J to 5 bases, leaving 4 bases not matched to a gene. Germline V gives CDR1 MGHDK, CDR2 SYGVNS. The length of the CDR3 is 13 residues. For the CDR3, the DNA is TGTGCCAGCAGTGCTTCAGGGGGTACTGAAGCTTTCTTT. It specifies CASSASGGTEAFF.

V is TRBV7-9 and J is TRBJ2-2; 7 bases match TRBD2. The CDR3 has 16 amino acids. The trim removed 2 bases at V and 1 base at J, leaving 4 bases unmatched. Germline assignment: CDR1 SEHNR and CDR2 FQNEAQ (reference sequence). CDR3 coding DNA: TGTGCCAGCAGCTTATCGGGGGGAGTGAACACCGGGGAGCTGTTTTTT. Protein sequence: CASSLSGGVNTGELFF.

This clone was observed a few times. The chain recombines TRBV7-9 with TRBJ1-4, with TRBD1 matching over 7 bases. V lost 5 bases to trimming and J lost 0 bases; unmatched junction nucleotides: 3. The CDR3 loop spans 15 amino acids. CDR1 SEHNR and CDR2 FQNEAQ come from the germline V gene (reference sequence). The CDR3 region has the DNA TGTGCCAGCAGCCCCGGGACAGCAACTAATGAAAAACTGTTTTTT. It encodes CASSPGTATNEKLFF.

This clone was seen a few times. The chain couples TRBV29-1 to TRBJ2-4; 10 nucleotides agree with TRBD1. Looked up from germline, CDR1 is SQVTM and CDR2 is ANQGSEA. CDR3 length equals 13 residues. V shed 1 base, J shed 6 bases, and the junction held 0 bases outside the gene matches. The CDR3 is CSVEGTGGNIQYF. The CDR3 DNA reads TGCAGCGTTGAAGGGACAGGGGGAAACATTCAGTACTTC. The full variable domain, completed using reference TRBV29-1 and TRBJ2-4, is SAVISQKPSRDICQRGTSLTIQCQVDSQVTMMFWYRQQPGQSLTLIATANQGSEATYESGFVIDKFPISRPNLTFSTLTVSNMSPEDSSIYLCSVEGTGGNIQYFGAGTRLSVL.

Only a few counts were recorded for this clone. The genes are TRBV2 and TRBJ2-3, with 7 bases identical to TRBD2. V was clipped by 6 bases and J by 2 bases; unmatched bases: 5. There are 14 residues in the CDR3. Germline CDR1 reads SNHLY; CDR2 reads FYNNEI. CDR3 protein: CASRAGESTDTQYF. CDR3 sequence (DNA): TGTGCCAGCAGGGCGGGAGAGTCCACAGATACGCAGTATTTT.

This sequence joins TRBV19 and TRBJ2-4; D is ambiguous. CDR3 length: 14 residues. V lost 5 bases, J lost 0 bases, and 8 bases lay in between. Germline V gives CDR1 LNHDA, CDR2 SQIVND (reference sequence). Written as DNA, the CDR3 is TGTGCCAGTAGTCCCAAAAAAGCCAAAAACATTCAGTACTTC. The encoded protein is CASSPKKAKNIQYF.

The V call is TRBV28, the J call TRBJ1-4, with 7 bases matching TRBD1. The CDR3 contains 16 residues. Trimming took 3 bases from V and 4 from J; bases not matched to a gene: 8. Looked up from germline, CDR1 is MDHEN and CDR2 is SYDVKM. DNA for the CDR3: TGTGCCAGCAGTTTGCCCACAGGGGCCTTTAATGAAAAACTGTTTTTT. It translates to CASSLPTGAFNEKLFF.

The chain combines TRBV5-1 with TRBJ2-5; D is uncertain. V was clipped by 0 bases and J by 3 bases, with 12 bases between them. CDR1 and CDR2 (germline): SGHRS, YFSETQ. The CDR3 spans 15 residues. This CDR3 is CASSLVRREEETQYF. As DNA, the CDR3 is TGCGCCAGCAGCTTGGTGCGGAGAGAGGAAGAGACCCAGTACTTC. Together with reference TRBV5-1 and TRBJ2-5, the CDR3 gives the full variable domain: KAGVTQTPRYLIKTRGQQVTLSCSPISGHRSVSWYQQTPGQGLQFLFEYFSETQRNKGNFPGRFSGRQFSNSRSEMNVSTLELGDSALYLCASSLVRREEETQYFGPGTRLLVL.

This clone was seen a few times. The CDR3 is CASTPRGTLGDQPQHF. The CDR3, as DNA: TGTGCCAGCACCCCGAGGGGGACATTAGGCGATCAGCCCCAGCATTTT. The chain links TRBV2 to TRBJ1-5; D may be TRBD1 (6 bases). Germline V lookup: CDR1 SNHLY, CDR2 FYNNEI. This CDR3 contains 16 residues. The ends were cut back, 7 bases at V and 5 bases at J, with 21 bases in the middle.

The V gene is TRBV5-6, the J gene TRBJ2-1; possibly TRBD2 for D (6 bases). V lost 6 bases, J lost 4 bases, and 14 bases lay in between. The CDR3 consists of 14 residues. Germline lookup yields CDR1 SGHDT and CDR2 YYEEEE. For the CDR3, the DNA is TGTGCCAGCAACGGGGTCCTAGCGTACAATGAGCAGTTCTTC. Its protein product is CASNGVLAYNEQFF.

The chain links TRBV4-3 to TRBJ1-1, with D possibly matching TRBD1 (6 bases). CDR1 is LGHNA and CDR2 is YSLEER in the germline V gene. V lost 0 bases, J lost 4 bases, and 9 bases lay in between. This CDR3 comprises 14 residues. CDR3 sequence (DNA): TGCGCCAGCAGCCAAGACCAGGGGTTCACTGAAGCTTTCTTT. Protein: CASSQDQGFTEAFF.

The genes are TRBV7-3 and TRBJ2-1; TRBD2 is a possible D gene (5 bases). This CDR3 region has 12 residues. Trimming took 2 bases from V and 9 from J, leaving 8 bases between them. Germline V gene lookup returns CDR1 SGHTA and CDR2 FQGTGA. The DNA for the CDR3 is TGTGCCAGCAGCTTACGCGAGGGTGAGCAGTTCTTC. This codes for CASSLREGEQFF.

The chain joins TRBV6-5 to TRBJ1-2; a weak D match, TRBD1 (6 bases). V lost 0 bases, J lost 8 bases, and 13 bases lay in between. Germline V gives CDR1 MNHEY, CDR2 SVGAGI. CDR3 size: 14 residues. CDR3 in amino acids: CASSYSRGSQGYTF. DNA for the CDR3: TGTGCCAGCAGTTACTCGAGGGGGAGTCAGGGCTACACCTTC.

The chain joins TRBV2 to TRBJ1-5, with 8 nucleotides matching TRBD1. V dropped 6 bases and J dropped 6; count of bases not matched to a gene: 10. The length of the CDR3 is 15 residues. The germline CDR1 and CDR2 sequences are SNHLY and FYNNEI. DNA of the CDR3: TGTGCCAGCAGGCCTACAGGGGGATCGGGTCAGCCCCAGCATTTT. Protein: CASRPTGGSGQPQHF. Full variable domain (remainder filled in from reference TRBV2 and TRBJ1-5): EPEVTQTPSHQVTQMGQEVILRCVPISNHLYFYWYRQILGQKVEFLVSFYNNEISEKSEIFDDQFSVERPDGSNFTLKIRSTKLEDSAMYFCASRPTGGSGQPQHFGDGTRLSIL.

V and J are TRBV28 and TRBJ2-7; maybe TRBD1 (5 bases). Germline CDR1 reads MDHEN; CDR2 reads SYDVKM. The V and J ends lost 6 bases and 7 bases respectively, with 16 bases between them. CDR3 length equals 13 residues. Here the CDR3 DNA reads TGTGCCAGCAGCCCCAGGGCGCTGGGGGAGCAGTACTTC. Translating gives CASSPRALGEQYF.

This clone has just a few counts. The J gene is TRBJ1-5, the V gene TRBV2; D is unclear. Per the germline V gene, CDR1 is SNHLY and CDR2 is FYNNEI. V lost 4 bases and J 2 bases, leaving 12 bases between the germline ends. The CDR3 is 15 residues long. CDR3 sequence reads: CASSATPRGNQPQHF. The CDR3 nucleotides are TGTGCCAGCAGTGCAACCCCGCGAGGCAATCAGCCCCAGCATTTT.

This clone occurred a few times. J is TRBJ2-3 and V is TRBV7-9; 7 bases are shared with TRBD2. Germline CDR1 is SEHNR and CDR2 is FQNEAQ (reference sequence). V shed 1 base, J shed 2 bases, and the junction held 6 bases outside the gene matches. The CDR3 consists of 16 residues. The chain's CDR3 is CASSLGNSGHTDTQYF. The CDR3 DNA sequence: TGTGCCAGCAGCTTAGGAAATAGCGGGCACACAGATACGCAGTATTTT.

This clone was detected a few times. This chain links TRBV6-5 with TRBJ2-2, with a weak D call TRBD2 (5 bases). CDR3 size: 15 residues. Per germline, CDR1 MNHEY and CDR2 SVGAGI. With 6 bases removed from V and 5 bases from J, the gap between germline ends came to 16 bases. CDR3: CASSSPGEQTGELFF. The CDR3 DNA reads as TGTGCCAGCAGCTCCCCCGGGGAACAGACCGGGGAGCTGTTTTTT.

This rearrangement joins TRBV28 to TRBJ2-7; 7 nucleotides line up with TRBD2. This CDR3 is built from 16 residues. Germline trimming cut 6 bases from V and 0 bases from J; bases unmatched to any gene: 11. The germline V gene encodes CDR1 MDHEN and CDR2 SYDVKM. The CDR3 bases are TGTGCCAGCAGGGCAATCCCCGGGACTACCTCCTACGAGCAGTACTTC. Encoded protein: CASRAIPGTTSYEQYF. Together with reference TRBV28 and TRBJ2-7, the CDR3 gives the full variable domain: DVKVTQSSRYLVKRTGEKVFLECVQDMDHENMFWYRQDPGLGLRLIYFSYDVKMKEKGDIPEGYSVSREKKERFSLILESASTNQTSMYLCASRAIPGTTSYEQYFGPGTRLTVT.

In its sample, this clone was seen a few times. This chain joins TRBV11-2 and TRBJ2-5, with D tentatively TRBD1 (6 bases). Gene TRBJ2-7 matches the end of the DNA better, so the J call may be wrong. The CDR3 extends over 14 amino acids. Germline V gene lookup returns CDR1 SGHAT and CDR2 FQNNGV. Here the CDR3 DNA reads TGTGCCAGCAGCTTTAAGGTCCAGGGGAACGAGCAGTACTTC. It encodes CASSFKVQGNEQYF.

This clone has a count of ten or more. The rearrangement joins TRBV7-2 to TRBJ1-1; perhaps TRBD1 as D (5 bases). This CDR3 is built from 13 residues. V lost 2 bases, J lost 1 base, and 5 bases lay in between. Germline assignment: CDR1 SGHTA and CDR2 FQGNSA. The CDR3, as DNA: TGTGCCAGCAGCTTACAGGGGAACACTGAAGCTTTCTTT. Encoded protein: CASSLQGNTEAFF. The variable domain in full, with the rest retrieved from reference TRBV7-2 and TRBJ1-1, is GAGVSQSPSNKVTEKGKDVELRCDPISGHTALYWYRQSLGQGLEFLIYFQGNSAPDKSGLPSDRFSAERTGGSVSTLTIQRTQQEDSAVYLCASSLQGNTEAFFGQGTRLTVV.

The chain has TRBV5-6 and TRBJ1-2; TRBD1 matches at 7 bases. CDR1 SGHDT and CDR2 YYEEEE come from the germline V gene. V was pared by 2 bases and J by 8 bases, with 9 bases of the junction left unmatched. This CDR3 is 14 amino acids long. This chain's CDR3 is CASSLGTVIVGYTF. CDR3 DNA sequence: TGTGCCAGCAGCTTAGGGACAGTTATTGTGGGCTACACCTTC. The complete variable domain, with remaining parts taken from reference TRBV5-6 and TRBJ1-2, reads DAGVTQSPTHLIKTRGQQVTLRCSPKSGHDTVSWYQQALGQGPQFIFQYYEEEERQRGNFPDRFSGHQFPNYSSELNVNALLLGDSALYLCASSLGTVIVGYTFGSGTRLTVV.

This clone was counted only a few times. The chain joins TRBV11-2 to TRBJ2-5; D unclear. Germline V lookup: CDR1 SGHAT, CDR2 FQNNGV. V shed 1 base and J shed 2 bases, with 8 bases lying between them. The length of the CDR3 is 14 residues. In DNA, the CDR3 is TGTGCCAGCAGCTTAGTGCTCGGGCAAGAGACCCAGTACTTC. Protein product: CASSLVLGQETQYF. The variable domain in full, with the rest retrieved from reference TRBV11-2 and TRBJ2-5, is EAGVAQSPRYKIIEKRQSVAFWCNPISGHATLYWYQQILGQGPKLLIQFQNNGVVDDSQLPKDRFSAERLKGVDSTLKIQPAKLEDSAVYLCASSLVLGQETQYFGPGTRLLVL.

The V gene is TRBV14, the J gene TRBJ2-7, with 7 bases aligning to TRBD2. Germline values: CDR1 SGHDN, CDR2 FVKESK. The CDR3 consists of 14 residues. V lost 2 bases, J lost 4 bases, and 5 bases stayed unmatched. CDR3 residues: CASSQTAGLYEQYF. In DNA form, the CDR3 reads TGTGCCAGCAGCCAAACAGCGGGATTATACGAGCAGTACTTC.

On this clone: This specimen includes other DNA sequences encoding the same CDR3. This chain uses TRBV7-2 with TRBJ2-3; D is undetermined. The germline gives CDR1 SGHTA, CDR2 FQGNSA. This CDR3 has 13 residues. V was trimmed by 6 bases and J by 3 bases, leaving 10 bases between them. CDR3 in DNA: TGTGCCAGCAGTTCTTTAGTAACAGATACGCAGTATTTT. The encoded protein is CASSSLVTDTQYF. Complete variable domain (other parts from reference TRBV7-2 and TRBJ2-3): GAGVSQSPSNKVTEKGKDVELRCDPISGHTALYWYRQSLGQGLEFLIYFQGNSAPDKSGLPSDRFSAERTGGSVSTLTIQRTQQEDSAVYLCASSSLVTDTQYFGPGTRLTVL.

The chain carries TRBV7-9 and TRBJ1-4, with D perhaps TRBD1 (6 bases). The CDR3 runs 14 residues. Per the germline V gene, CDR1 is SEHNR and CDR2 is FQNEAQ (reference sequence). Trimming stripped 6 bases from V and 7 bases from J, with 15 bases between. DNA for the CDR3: TGTGCCAGCAGGGACGCAGGGGATGGTGAAAAACTGTTTTTT. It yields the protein CASRDAGDGEKLFF.

CDR3 coding DNA: TGTGCCAGCAGCTCCTGGACAGGGAACGCGAACACCGGGGAGCTGTTTTTT. Its translation: CASSSWTGNANTGELFF. V is TRBV11-3 and J is TRBJ2-2; 8 nucleotides match TRBD1. The CDR3 is made up of 17 amino acids. V lost 4 bases to trimming and J lost 0 bases; unmatched junction nucleotides: 7. Germline CDR1 SGHNT, CDR2 YENEEA.

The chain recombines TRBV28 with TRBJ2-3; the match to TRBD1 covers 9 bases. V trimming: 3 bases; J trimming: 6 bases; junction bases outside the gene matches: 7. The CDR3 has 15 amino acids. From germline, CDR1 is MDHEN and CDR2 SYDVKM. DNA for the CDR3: TGTGCCAGCAGTTTCCCTGGACAGGGGAGGGATACGCAGTATTTT. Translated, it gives CASSFPGQGRDTQYF.